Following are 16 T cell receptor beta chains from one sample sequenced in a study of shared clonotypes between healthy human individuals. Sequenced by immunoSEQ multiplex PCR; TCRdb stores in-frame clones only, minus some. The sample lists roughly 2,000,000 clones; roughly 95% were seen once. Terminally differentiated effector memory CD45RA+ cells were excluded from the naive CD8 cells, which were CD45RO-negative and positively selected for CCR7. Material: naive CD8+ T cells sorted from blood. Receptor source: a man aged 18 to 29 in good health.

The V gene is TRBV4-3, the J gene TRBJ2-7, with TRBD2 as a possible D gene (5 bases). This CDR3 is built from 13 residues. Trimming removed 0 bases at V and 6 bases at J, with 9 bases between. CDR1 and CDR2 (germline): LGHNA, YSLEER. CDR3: CASSQDGVTEQYF. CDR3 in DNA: TGCGCCAGCAGCCAAGACGGGGTGACCGAGCAGTACTTC.

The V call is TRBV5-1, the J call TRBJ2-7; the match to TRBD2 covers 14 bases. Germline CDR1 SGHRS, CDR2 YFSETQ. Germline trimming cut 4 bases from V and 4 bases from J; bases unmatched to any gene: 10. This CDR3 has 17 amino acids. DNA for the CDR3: TGCGCCAGCAGCCCGGGACTAGCGGGAGCGGGGCCTTACGAGCAGTACTTC. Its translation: CASSPGLAGAGPYEQYF.

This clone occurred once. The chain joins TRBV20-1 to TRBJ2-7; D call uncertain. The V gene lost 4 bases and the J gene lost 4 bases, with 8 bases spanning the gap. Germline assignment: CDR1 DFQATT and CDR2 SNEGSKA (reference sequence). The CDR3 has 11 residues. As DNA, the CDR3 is TGCAGTGCTAAGACACTTTACGAGCAGTACTTC. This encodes CSAKTLYEQYF.

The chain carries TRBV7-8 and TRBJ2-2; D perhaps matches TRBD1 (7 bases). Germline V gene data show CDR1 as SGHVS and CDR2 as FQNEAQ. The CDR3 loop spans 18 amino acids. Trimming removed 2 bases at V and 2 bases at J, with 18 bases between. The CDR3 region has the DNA TGTGCCAGCAGCTTAAACTCCCGCGGGACAGTCAACACCGGGGAGCTGTTTTTT. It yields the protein CASSLNSRGTVNTGELFF.

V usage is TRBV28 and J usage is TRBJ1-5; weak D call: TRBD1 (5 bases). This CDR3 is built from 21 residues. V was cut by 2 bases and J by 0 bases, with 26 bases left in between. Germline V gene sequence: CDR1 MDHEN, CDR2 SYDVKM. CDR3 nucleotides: TGTGCCAGCAGTTTAGTGGACTGGACCGCGGCGGGGGGTTATAGCAATCAGCCCCAGCATTTT. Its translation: CASSLVDWTAAGGYSNQPQHF.

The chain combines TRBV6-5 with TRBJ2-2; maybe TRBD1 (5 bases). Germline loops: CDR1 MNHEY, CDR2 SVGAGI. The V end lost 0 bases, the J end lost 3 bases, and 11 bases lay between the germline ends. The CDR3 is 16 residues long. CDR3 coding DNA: TGTGCCAGCAGTTACTCAATAGGGGAATACACCGGGGAGCTGTTTTTT. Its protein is CASSYSIGEYTGELFF.

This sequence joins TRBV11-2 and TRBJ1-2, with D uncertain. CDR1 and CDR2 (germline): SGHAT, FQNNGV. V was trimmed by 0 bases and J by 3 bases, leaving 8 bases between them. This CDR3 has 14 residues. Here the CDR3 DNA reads TGTGCCAGCAGCTTAGATCCTTCTCACTATGGCTACACCTTC. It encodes CASSLDPSHYGYTF.

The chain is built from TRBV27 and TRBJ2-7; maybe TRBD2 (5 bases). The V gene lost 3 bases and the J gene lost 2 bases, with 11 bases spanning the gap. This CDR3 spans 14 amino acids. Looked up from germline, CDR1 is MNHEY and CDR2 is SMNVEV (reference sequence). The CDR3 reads CASSFRDTAYEQYF. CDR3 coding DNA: TGTGCCAGCAGTTTTCGGGATACCGCCTACGAGCAGTACTTC.

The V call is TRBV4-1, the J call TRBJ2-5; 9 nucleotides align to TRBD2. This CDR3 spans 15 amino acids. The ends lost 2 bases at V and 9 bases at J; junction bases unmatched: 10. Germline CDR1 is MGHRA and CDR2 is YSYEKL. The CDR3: CASSQSSGGAESQYF. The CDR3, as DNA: TGCGCCAGCAGCCAAAGTAGCGGGGGAGCCGAGTCCCAGTACTTC.

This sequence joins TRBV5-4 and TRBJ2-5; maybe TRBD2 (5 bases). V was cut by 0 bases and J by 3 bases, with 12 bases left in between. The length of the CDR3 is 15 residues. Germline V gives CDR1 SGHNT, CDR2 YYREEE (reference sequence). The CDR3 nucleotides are TGTGCCAGCAGCTTGGCCGAGGACTTCGAAGAGACCCAGTACTTC. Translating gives CASSLAEDFEETQYF.

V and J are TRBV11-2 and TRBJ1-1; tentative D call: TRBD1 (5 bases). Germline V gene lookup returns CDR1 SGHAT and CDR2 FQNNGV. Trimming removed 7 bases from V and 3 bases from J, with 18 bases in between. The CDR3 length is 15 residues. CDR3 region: CASNSYWGVDTEAFF. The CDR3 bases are TGTGCCAGCAACTCTTATTGGGGGGTAGACACTGAAGCTTTCTTT.

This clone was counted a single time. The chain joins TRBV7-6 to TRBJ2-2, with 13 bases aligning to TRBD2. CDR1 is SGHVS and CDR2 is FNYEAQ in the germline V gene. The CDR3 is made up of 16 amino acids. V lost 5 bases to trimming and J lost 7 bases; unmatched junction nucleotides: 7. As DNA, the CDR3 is TGTGCCAGCAGCCCAGGACTAGCGGGAGCGGACGGGGAGCTGTTTTTT. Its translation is CASSPGLAGADGELFF.

The CDR3 nucleotides are TGTGCCAGCAGTGAAGGGCAAGGGGGGAGGGCCAAAAACATTCAGTACTTC. The encoded protein is CASSEGQGGRAKNIQYF. The J gene is TRBJ2-4, the V gene TRBV6-1; D possibly uses TRBD1 or TRBD2 (6 bases each). V was pared by 1 base and J by 1 base, with 14 bases between. The CDR3 contains 17 residues. The germline V gene has CDR1 MNHNS and CDR2 SASEGT.

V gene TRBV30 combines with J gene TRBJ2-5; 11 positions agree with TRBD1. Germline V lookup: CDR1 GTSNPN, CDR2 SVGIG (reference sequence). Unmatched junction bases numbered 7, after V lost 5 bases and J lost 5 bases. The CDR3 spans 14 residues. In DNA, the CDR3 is TGTGCCTGGGGACAGGGGGCTGGAAGGGAGACCCAGTACTTC. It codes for CAWGQGAGRETQYF.

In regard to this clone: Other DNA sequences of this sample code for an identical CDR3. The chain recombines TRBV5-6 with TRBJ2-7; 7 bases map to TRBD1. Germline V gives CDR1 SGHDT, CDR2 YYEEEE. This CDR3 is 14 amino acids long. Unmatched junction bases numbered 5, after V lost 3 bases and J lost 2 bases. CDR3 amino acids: CASSWGTAAYEQYF. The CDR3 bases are TGTGCCAGCAGCTGGGGGACAGCTGCCTACGAGCAGTACTTC.

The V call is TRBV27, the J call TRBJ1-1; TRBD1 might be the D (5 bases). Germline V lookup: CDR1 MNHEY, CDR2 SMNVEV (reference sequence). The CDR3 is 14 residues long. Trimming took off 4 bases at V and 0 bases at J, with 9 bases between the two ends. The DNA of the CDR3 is TGTGCCAGCAGTTCGGGACTGTTGAACACTGAAGCTTTCTTT. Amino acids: CASSSGLLNTEAFF.